These 14 T cell receptor beta chains originate from one sample sequenced in a study of blood T cell repertoires in COVID-19. The table came from immunoSEQ multiplex PCR; TCRdb's copy has only in-frame clones and leaves some out. Among about 230,000 clones listed, around 86% were seen once. Sequenced sample: peripheral blood. Receptor source: a man aged 50 to 59 with COVID-19, enrolled during active disease.

The genes are TRBV27 and TRBJ1-2, with TRBD1 matching 12 bases. The V and J ends lost 3 bases and 3 bases, in that order; junction bases with no gene match: 2. The CDR3 runs to 15 residues. Germline V gene lookup returns CDR1 MNHEY and CDR2 SMNVEV (reference sequence). The CDR3 region has the DNA TGTGCCAGCAGTTTGGGACAGGGGGCGGACTATGGCTACACCTTC. This sequence encodes CASSLGQGADYGYTF.

This chain connects TRBV10-3 to TRBJ2-7, with unresolved D. Per germline, CDR1 ENHRY and CDR2 SYGVKD. The V and J ends lost 2 bases and 1 base respectively, with 9 bases between them. The CDR3 spans 14 residues. The CDR3 region is CAISEREVSYEQYF. CDR3 nucleotide sequence: TGTGCCATCAGTGAGCGAGAGGTTTCCTACGAGCAGTACTTC.

The chain carries TRBV27 and TRBJ2-7; 7 bases are a match to TRBD1. CDR1 is MNHEY, CDR2 SMNVEV, per germline (reference sequence). The CDR3 has 15 residues. Trimming cost V 3 bases and J 6 bases; bases outside gene matches: 11. This chain's CDR3 is CASSLVGRQGSEQYF. CDR3 DNA sequence: TGTGCCAGCAGTTTGGTCGGCCGACAGGGCTCCGAGCAGTACTTC.

The CDR3: CASSQSFRGQEETQYF. The CDR3 nucleotides read TGTGCCAGCAGCCAATCGTTCAGGGGTCAAGAGGAGACCCAGTACTTC. The chain carries TRBV16 and TRBJ2-5, with a possible D match to TRBD1 (6 bases). Germline V gene sequence: CDR1 KGHSY, CDR2 FQNENV. Trimming pared 0 bases from V and 5 bases from J, leaving 16 bases between. The CDR3 is 16 amino acids.

V is TRBV5-6 and J is TRBJ1-2, with D maybe TRBD1 (5 bases). The V and J ends lost 0 bases and 0 bases respectively, with 9 bases between them. Germline values: CDR1 SGHDT, CDR2 YYEEEE. CDR3 size: 15 residues. CDR3 amino acids: CASSLGQMANYGYTF. As DNA, the CDR3 is TGTGCCAGCAGCTTGGGACAGATGGCTAACTATGGCTACACCTTC.

The V and J genes are TRBV9 and TRBJ2-7, with TRBD1 matching over 8 bases. After removal of 4 bases from V and 5 bases from J, the junction contained 5 bases not matched to a gene. Germline CDR1 SGDLS, CDR2 YYNGEE. This CDR3 comprises 13 residues. CDR3 loop: CASSPRTGNEQYF. CDR3 bases: TGTGCCAGCAGCCCCCGGACAGGGAACGAGCAGTACTTC. Complete variable domain (other parts from reference TRBV9 and TRBJ2-7): DSGVTQTPKHLITATGQRVTLRCSPRSGDLSVYWYQQSLDQGLQFLIQYYNGEERAKGNILERFSAQQFPDLHSELNLSSLELGDSALYFCASSPRTGNEQYFGPGTRLTVT.

The chain has TRBV10-3 and TRBJ1-2, with unresolved D. The CDR3 is 13 residues long. The germline CDR1 and CDR2 sequences are ENHRY and SYGVKD. Trimming took 5 bases from V and 3 from J, leaving 10 bases between them. CDR3 in amino acids: CAISSESDYGYTF. The CDR3 DNA sequence: TGTGCCATCAGTTCCGAGAGCGACTATGGCTACACCTTC.

Note on this clone: Different DNA sequences within this sample yield the same CDR3. The rearrangement uses TRBV12-3 or TRBV12-4 and TRBJ1-2; TRBD1 might be the D (5 bases). Trimming cost V 1 base and J 7 bases, with 7 bases left between them. CDR3 size: 12 residues. CDR3 nucleotide sequence: TGTGCCAGCAGTTTAGAGGGGTCTGGCTACACCTTC. Its translation: CASSLEGSGYTF.

V is TRBV25-1 and J is TRBJ2-7; D remains ambiguous. The CDR3 sequence is 11 residues long. The V gene's germline CDR1 is MGHDK and CDR2 SYGVNS. V lost 3 bases to trimming and J lost 7 bases, with 7 bases between them. The CDR3 region is CASSDSREQYF. The CDR3 nucleotides are TGTGCCAGCAGTGATTCGCGGGAGCAGTACTTC.

The chain links TRBV18 to TRBJ2-3; no firm D call. CDR3 size: 13 residues. V shed 2 bases and J shed 4 bases, with 7 bases lying between them. Germline assignment: CDR1 KGHSH and CDR2 LQKENI. The CDR3 DNA reads TGTGCCAGCTCACCAGGGCCCGCAGATACGCAGTATTTT. This gives the protein CASSPGPADTQYF.

V and J are TRBV4-3 and TRBJ2-2, with no clear D. This CDR3 is built from 14 residues. V lost 3 bases and J 1 base, leaving 6 bases between the germline ends. Germline assignment: CDR1 LGHNA and CDR2 YSLEER. The chain's CDR3 is CASSQIRNTGELFF. In DNA, the CDR3 is TGCGCCAGCAGCCAGATTAGGAACACCGGGGAGCTGTTTTTT.

This chain connects TRBV10-2 to TRBJ2-7; D is unclear. CDR1 and CDR2 from the germline V gene are WSHSY and SAAADI. This CDR3 has 13 amino acids. V lost 2 bases and J 5 bases, leaving 10 bases between the germline ends. Written as DNA, the CDR3 is TGCGCCAGCAGTGAGGGGCCCCCCAACGAGCAGTACTTC. It encodes CASSEGPPNEQYF.

The chain couples TRBV3-1 (or the pseudogene TRBV3-2) to TRBJ2-7; possible D gene TRBD2, 6 bases. CDR3 length: 12 amino acids. Per the germline V gene, CDR1 is LGHDT and CDR2 is YNNKEL (reference sequence). Trimming removed 3 bases at V and 5 bases at J, with 8 bases between. CDR3 sequence reads: CASSQEGHEQYF. In nucleotides, the CDR3 is TGTGCCAGCAGCCAGGAGGGTCACGAGCAGTACTTC.

This clone was seen once. The chain couples TRBV5-4 to TRBJ1-6; possibly TRBD1 for D (6 bases). Germline V gene data show CDR1 as SGHNT and CDR2 as YYREEE (reference sequence). Trimming stripped 1 base from V and 10 bases from J, with 12 bases between. The CDR3 length is 14 residues. The CDR3 sequence is CASSLMGAGSPLHF. As DNA, the CDR3 is TGTGCCAGCAGCTTGATGGGGGCAGGGTCACCCCTCCACTTT.